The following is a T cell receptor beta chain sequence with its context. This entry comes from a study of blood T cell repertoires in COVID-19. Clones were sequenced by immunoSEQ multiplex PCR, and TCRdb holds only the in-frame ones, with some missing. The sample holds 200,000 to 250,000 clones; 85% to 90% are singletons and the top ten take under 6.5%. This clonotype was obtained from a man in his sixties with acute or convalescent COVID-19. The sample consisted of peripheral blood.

CDR3 nucleotides: TGTGCCAGCAGTGAGCTTCAGGGGGCTGGGGAGACCCAGTACTTC. Translating it yields CASSELQGAGETQYF. The gene calls are TRBV25-1 and TRBJ2-5, with 8 bases identical to TRBD1. V shed 3 bases and J 5 bases; nucleotides not matched to a gene: 8. The germline V gene has CDR1 MGHDK and CDR2 SYGVNS. CDR3 length equals 15 residues.